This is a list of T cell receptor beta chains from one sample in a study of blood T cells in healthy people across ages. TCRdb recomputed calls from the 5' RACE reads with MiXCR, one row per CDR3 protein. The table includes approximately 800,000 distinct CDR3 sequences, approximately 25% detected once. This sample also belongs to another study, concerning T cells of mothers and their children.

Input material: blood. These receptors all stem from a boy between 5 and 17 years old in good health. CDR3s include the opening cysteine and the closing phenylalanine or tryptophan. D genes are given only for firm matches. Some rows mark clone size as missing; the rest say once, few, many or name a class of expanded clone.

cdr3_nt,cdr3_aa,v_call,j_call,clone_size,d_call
TGCAGCGTAGTGGATGCCTACGGCAATCAGCCCCAGCATTTT,CSVVDAYGNQPQHF,TRBV29-1,TRBJ1-5,.,.
TGCAGCGCGGGACGTACCGGGGAGCTGTTTTTT,CSAGRTGELFF,TRBV29-1,TRBJ2-2,few,.
TGTGCCAGCAGTCGGCTCCATCCAGAAAAAACTGAAGCTTTCTTT,CASSRLHPEKTEAFF,TRBV27,TRBJ1-1,.,.
TGCAGTGCTAGCCTCGGACAGGGCTTTCAAGAGACCCAGTACTTC,CSASLGQGFQETQYF,TRBV20-1,TRBJ2-5,.,TRBD1
TGTGCCAGCAGTTTAGTCCGGACAGGGGGGGGTTACGAGCAGTACTTC,CASSLVRTGGGYEQYF,TRBV12-3/TRBV12-4,TRBJ2-7,.,TRBD1
TGTGCCAGCATCTCTCCCTTGCAGTGGAACGACTATGGCTACACCTTC,CASISPLQWNDYGYTF,TRBV6-2/TRBV6-3,TRBJ1-2,.,.
TGTGCCAGCAGTTCCCCGACGGTCAATGAGCAGTTCTTC,CASSSPTVNEQFF,TRBV6-2/TRBV6-3,TRBJ2-1,few,.
TGCAGCGTTGAAGATCGGGGGGGGCACGACGAGCAGTACTTC,CSVEDRGGHDEQYF,TRBV29-1,TRBJ2-7,few,TRBD2
TGTGCCAGCAGTTACTCGGAGAACAGGCCTAACTATGTCTACACCTTC,CASSYSENRPNYVYTF,TRBV6-2/TRBV6-3,TRBJ1-2,.,.
TGCAGTGCCGAGCCCCAGGGGGGGAATGGCTACACCTTC,CSAEPQGGNGYTF,TRBV20-1,TRBJ1-2,.,TRBD1
TGTGCCAGCGGCGGGGGTCGAGCGCAGTACTTC,CASGGGRAQYF,TRBV28,TRBJ2-7,few,TRBD2
TGTGCCAGCATGCGGAGGGTTAATGAAAAACTGGTTTTT,CASMRRVNEKLVF,TRBV12-3/TRBV12-4,TRBJ1-4,few,.
TGCAGCGTTGAAGACTGGGATTACAATGAGCAGTTCTTC,CSVEDWDYNEQFF,TRBV29-1,TRBJ2-1,few,.
TGTGCCAGCAGCTCAACTATCTATCCTGTTTCTGGCTACACCTTC,CASSSTIYPVSGYTF,TRBV12-3/TRBV12-4,TRBJ1-2,.,.
TGTGCCAGCAGTCCACAGGGACAGTCCTACGAGCAGTACTTC,CASSPQGQSYEQYF,TRBV27,TRBJ2-7,many,TRBD1
TGTGCCAGCAGCCGGGGGGTGGGAGATACGCAGTATTTT,CASSRGVGDTQYF,TRBV7-2,TRBJ2-3,.,TRBD2
TGCAGCGGGGGGGTCGGGGAGACCCAGTACTTC,CSGGVGETQYF,TRBV29-1,TRBJ2-5,.,.
TGTGCCAGCAGCTTGACTCCTCAAGAGACCCAGTACTTC,CASSLTPQETQYF,TRBV7-2,TRBJ2-5,many,.
TGTGCCATCCTAACGGGGGCCAACGTCCTGACTTTC,CAILTGANVLTF,TRBV6-6,TRBJ2-6,.,.
TGTGCCAGCAGCGGTACCGGGACAGGGGGCTACGAGCAGTACTTC,CASSGTGTGGYEQYF,TRBV7-9,TRBJ2-7,.,TRBD1
TGCAGCGTTGATACCCGTCCGGCCCAGTACTTC,CSVDTRPAQYF,TRBV29-1,TRBJ2-5,many,.
TGTGCCAGCAGCGTAGAGGGAGGTAAAAGTAGGGTTAACAATGAGCAGTTCTTC,CASSVEGGKSRVNNEQFF,TRBV9,TRBJ2-1,.,.
TGTGCCAGCACTCAGGAGGCAGTTCGAGCTTTCTTT,CASTQEAVRAFF,TRBV7-9,TRBJ1-1,few,.
TGCAGCGTCCAGGGACAGGGTGCCACAGATACGCAGTATTTT,CSVQGQGATDTQYF,TRBV29-1,TRBJ2-3,.,TRBD1
TGCAGTGCTAGACAGGGGAATAACTATGGCTACACCTTC,CSARQGNNYGYTF,TRBV20-1,TRBJ1-2,once,.
TGTGCCAGCAGTGACTCTGAGGGGGGCAATGAGCAGTTCTTC,CASSDSEGGNEQFF,TRBV6-4,TRBJ2-1,once,.
TGCGCCAGCAGCCAAGGACAGGTCGGTCAGCCCCAGCATTTT,CASSQGQVGQPQHF,TRBV4-3,TRBJ1-5,few,.
TGTGCCAGCAGCGTAGAACCCAGTGGGGGCCGTGGGGGAGTTGAATCACCCCTCCACTTT,CASSVEPSGGRGGVESPLHF,TRBV9,TRBJ1-6,.,.
TGTGCCACCAGCAGAAGGGGGGTATCAGATACGCAGTATTTT,CATSRRGVSDTQYF,TRBV15,TRBJ2-3,.,.
TGTGCCAGCAAAGTAGCGGGGGGCCTCTACGAGCAGTACTTC,CASKVAGGLYEQYF,TRBV12-3/TRBV12-4,TRBJ2-7,few,TRBD2
TGCGCCAGCAGCCAAGATCTGCCGGCCGGGGGAATGTATGACGAGCAGTACTTC,CASSQDLPAGGMYDEQYF,TRBV4-3,TRBJ2-7,.,.
TGCAGCGCTAGACTAAACAGGGGAAGTTATGGCTACACCTTC,CSARLNRGSYGYTF,TRBV20-1,TRBJ1-2,.,TRBD1
TGTGCCAGCAGTGACGGCGCAACTAATGAAAAACTGTTTTTT,CASSDGATNEKLFF,TRBV25-1,TRBJ1-4,.,.